This T cell receptor beta chain came from a study of T cells after yellow fever vaccination. The V end was cut by 8 bases, the J end by 1 base, with 20 bases between. The CDR3 is made up of 17 amino acids. Only a few counts were recorded for this clonotype. A process of 5'RACE template switching, which added a universal primer site and UMIs, was used to make TCR cDNA. Each CDR3 protein is one row after TCRdb ran MiXCR on the 5' RACE reads. The table lists approximately 90,000 distinct CDR3 sequences, 10% to 15% of them singletons. This clonotype was sampled from a man between 18 and 35 years old who received the YFV17D yellow fever vaccine. The V gene is TRBV12-3 or TRBV12-4, the J gene TRBJ2-2; possibly TRBD2 for D (6 bases). The source material was CD8+ T cells not binding an NS4B(214-222) dextramer, sorted from PBMCs, sampled approximately 22 days after the first yellow fever vaccination. DNA for the CDR3: TGTGCCAGCGACGATCCCGGGGGACCATGGAACACCGGGGAGCTGTTTTTT. This encodes CASDDPGGPWNTGELFF.